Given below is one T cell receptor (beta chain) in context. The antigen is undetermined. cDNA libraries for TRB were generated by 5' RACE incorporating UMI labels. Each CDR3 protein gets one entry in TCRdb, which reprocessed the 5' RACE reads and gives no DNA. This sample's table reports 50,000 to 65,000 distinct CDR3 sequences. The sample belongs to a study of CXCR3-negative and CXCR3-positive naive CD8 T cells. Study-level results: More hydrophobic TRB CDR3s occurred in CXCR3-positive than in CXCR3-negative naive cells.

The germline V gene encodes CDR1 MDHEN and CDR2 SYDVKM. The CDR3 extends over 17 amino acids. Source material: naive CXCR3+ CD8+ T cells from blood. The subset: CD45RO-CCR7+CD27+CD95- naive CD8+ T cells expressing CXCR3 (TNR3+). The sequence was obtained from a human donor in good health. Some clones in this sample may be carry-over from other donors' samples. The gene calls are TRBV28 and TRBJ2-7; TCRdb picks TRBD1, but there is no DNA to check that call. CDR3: CASSGGAGGGFTYEQYF.